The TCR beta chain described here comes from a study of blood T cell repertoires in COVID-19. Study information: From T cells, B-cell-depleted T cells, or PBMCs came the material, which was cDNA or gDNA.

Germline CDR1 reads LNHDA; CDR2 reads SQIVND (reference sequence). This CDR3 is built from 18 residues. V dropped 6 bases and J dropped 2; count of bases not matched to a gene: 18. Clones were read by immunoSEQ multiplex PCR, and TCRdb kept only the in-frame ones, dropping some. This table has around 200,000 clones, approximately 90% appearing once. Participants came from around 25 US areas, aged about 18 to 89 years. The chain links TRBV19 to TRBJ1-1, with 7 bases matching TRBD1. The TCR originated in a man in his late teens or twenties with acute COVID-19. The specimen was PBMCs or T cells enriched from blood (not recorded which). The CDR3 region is CASRPAPGQGGGNTEAFF. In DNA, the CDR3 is TGTGCCAGTAGGCCGGCCCCGGGCCAGGGGGGAGGAAACACTGAAGCTTTCTTT.